The entry that follows covers one T cell receptor (beta chain) sequence. Sequencing was performed with immunoSEQ multiplex PCR; in TCRdb, only in-frame clones are kept and a portion is missing. The table lists some 91,000 clones, 80% to 90% of them singletons. The sample comes from a study of OX40 agonist ivuxolimab in advanced cancers. As for the study in general: Clinicians treated patients with ivuxolimab, an agonistic anti-OX40 (CD134) antibody. Having had anti-PD-1, anti-PD-L1 or anti-CTLA-4 therapy before was allowed, and 40% to 45% had some.

The TCR sequence derives from an adult with an advanced solid tumor such as melanoma, head and neck, liver or kidney cancer. The sequencing here drew on CD4+ or CD8+ T cells sorted from blood, taken in a trial of the OX40 agonist ivuxolimab.

The CDR3 DNA reads TGTGCCAGCTCAGAGGGGGCGCGAAGCACAGATACGCAGTATTTT. Translated, it gives CASSEGARSTDTQYF. The genes are TRBV18 and TRBJ2-3, with TRBD1 identical over 7 bases. The length of the CDR3 is 15 residues. The J segment lost 0 bases and the V segment lost 5 bases, leaving 5 bases of the junction unmatched. Germline values: CDR1 KGHSH, CDR2 LQKENI.